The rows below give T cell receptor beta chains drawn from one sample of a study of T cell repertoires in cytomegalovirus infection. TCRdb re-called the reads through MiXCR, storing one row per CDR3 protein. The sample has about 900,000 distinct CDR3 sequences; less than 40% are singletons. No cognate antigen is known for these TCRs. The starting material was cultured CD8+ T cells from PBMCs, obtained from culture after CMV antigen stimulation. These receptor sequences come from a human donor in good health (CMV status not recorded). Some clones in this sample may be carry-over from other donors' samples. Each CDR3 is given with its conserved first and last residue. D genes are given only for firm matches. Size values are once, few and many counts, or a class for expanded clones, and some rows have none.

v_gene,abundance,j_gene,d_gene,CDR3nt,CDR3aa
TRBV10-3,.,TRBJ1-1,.,TGTGCCATCCGTACCTCCCGGAAGGGGAAACTAGAAGCTTTCTTT,CAIRTSRKGKLEAFF
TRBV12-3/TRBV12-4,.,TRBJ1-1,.,TGTGCCAGCAGTTATAATTCGGGGGCTTTCTTT,CASSYNSGAFF
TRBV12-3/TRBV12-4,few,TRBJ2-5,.,TGTGCCAGCAGTTTCGGCAGGGGAGGAGAGACCCAGTACTTC,CASSFGRGGETQYF
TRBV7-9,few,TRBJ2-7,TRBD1,TGTGCCAGCAGCTTACAGGACAGGTGGACCTACGAGCAGTACTTC,CASSLQDRWTYEQYF
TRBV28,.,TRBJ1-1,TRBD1,TGTGCCAGCAGTCGGACAGGATTTTACACTGAAGCTTTCTTT,CASSRTGFYTEAFF
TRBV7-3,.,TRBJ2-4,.,TGTGCCAGCAGCTTAGGCCCACCTTTCAAAAACATTCAGTACTTC,CASSLGPPFKNIQYF
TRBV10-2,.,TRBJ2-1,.,TGCGCCAGCACCCTGGACACCTACAATGAGCAGTTCTTC,CASTLDTYNEQFF
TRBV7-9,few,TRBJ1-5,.,TGTGCCAGCAGCTTGAACAAGGAGGGCAATCAGCCCCAGCATTTT,CASSLNKEGNQPQHF
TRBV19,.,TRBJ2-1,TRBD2,TGTGCCAGTAGTACAGCGGGGGTCGCCTACAATGAGCAGTTCTTC,CASSTAGVAYNEQFF
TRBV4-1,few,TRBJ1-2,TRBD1,TGCGCCAGCAGCCAAGCAGGGGGCTCTAACTATGGCTACACCTTC,CASSQAGGSNYGYTF
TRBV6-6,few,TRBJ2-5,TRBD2,TGTGCCAGCAGTCCTATAAAGGGACTAGGGCCGAATGAGACCCAGTACTTC,CASSPIKGLGPNETQYF
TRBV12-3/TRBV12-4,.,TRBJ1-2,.,TGTGCCAGCAGTCCCAAGAACATCTATGGCTACACCTTC,CASSPKNIYGYTF
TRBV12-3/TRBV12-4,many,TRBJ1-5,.,TGTGCCAGCAGCAAGGACACGTCGAGTTTAAATCAGCCCCAGCATTTT,CASSKDTSSLNQPQHF
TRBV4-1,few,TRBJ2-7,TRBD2,TGCGCCAGCAGCCAGGGACTAGCGGGGGGCCTCGAGCAGTACTTC,CASSQGLAGGLEQYF
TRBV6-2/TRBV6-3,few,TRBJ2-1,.,TGTGCCAGCAGTTCCCCGGGGTACGCCAATGAGCAGTTCTTC,CASSSPGYANEQFF
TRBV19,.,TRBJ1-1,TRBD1,TGTGCCAGTAAGTGGACAGGGGAAAGGAACACTGAAGCTTTCTTT,CASKWTGERNTEAFF
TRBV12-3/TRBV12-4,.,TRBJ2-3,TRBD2,TGTGCCAGCAGTAACCTGGGGACTAGCGGGTTTTCAGATACGCAGTATTTT,CASSNLGTSGFSDTQYF
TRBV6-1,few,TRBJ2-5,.,TGTGCCAGCAGGGAGACAGTCTCACCTAGGGAGACCCAGTACTTC,CASRETVSPRETQYF
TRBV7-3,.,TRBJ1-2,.,TGTGCCAGCAGCTTAACCACGGAGGACTCTAACTATGGCTACACCTTC,CASSLTTEDSNYGYTF
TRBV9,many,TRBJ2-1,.,TGTGCCAGCAGCGTAGATCAGGGAGGAGGTTTCTACAATGAGCAGTTCTTC,CASSVDQGGGFYNEQFF
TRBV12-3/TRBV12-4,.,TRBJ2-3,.,TGTGCCAGCAACCATTTACCCCGGGACCTCGAGAGCACAGATACGCAGTATTTT,CASNHLPRDLESTDTQYF
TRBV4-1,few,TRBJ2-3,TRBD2,TGCGCCAGCAGCCAAGACTCTAGCGGGGGGGGTATCAGCACAGATACGCAGTATTTT,CASSQDSSGGGISTDTQYF
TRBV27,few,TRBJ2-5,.,TGTGCCAGCAGTTTATGGGGACTGGTAGGGGAGACCCAGTACTTC,CASSLWGLVGETQYF
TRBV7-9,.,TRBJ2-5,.,TGTGCCAGCAGCTTAGCGGAGGGAGTGGAAGAGACCCAGTACTTC,CASSLAEGVEETQYF
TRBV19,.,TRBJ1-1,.,TGTGCCAGTAGTATAGGGACGGATATGAACACTGAAGCTTTCTTT,CASSIGTDMNTEAFF
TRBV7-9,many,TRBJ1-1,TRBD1,TGTGCCAGCAGCTCTGAACAGGGGGCTCCTTGGACTGAAGCTTTCTTT,CASSSEQGAPWTEAFF
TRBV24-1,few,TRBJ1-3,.,TGTGCCACCAGTGAGCCAGTCTGGATGCGAAACACCATATATTTT,CATSEPVWMRNTIYF
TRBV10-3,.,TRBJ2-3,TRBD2,TGTGCCGCTCGCGGGGGTCATAGGACAGATACGCAGTATTTT,CAARGGHRTDTQYF
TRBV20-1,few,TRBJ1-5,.,TGCAGTGCTAGAGACAGCAGCAATCAGCCCCAGCATTTT,CSARDSSNQPQHF
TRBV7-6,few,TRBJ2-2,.,TGTGCCAGCAGCCCCCCCGCCGGGGAGCTGTTTTTT,CASSPPAGELFF
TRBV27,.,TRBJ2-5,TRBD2,TGTGCCAGCAGTTTCGTGGGAGGGGAAGGGACCCAGTACTTC,CASSFVGGEGTQYF
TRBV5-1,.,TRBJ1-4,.,TGCGCCAGCAGCCCGGGACCGATCCCGGAGGTCGAAAAACTGTTTTTT,CASSPGPIPEVEKLFF
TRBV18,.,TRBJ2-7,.,TGTGCCAGCTCACCGGACCCAAGCTCCTACGAGCAGTACTTC,CASSPDPSSYEQYF
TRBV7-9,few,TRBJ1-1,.,TGTGCCAGCAAGGAGGGGCCCTCCCCGGGGGGGAACACTGAAGCTTTCTTT,CASKEGPSPGGNTEAFF
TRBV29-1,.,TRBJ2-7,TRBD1,TGCAGCGTCGGCCCTGGGACAGACTACGAGCAGTACTTC,CSVGPGTDYEQYF
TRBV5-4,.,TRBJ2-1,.,TGTGCCAGCAGCTTGGAGCTAGCGACTAATGAGCAGTTCTTC,CASSLELATNEQFF
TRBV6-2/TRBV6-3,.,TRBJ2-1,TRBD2,TGTGCCAGCAGTCCCTCTAGCGGGGGTCCCGGCTACAATGAGCAGTTCTTC,CASSPSSGGPGYNEQFF
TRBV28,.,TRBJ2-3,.,TGTGCCAGCAGTTTCGACAGCCCTCACACAGATACGCAGTATTTT,CASSFDSPHTDTQYF
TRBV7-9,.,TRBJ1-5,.,TGTGCCAGCAGCTTAGGGAAGGGTAGCAATCAGCCCCAGCATTTT,CASSLGKGSNQPQHF
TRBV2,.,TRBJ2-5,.,TGTGCCAGCAGTGGTCTCGTCTACCTGGAGACCCAGTACTTC,CASSGLVYLETQYF
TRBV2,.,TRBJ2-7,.,TGTGCCAGTACTTCCTACGAGCAGTACTTC,CASTSYEQYF
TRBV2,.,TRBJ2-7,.,TGTGCCAGCAGCGCTCGGTTCGGCCCCCACGAGCAGTACTTC,CASSARFGPHEQYF
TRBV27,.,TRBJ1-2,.,TGTGCCAGCAGTCCCCTCCCCCGAACCCCCTACTATGGCTACACCTTC,CASSPLPRTPYYGYTF
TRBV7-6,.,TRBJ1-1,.,TGTGCCAGCAGCTTATGGGAGGCCGAGAACACTGAAGCTTTCTTT,CASSLWEAENTEAFF
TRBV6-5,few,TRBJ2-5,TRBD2,TGTGCCAGCAGCCGGGGACTAGCGGGGGGTAAAGAGACCCAGTACTTC,CASSRGLAGGKETQYF
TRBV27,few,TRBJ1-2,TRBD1,TGTGCCAGCAGTTTAGGGGACAGGACGAACCCGCTTAACTATGGCTACACCTTC,CASSLGDRTNPLNYGYTF
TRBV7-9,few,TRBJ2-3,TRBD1,TGTGCCAGCAGCGCGCCGGGACAGGGAAGAGATACGCAGTATTTT,CASSAPGQGRDTQYF
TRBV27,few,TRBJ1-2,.,TGTGCCAGCAGCCCCGGGACATCATTCGGGGCTAACTATGGCTACACCTTC,CASSPGTSFGANYGYTF
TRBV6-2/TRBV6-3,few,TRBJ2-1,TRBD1,TGTGCCAGCAGTTTCAGACAGGGGGATGAGCAGTTCTTC,CASSFRQGDEQFF
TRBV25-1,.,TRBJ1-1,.,TGTGCCAGCAGTGAACGGGACATAAACACTGAAGCTTTCTTT,CASSERDINTEAFF
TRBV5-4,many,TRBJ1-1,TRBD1,TGTGCCAGCAGCCCGGGACAGCGGACTGAAGCTTTCTTT,CASSPGQRTEAFF
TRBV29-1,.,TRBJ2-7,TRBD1,TGCAGCGCTGGGACAGGTGTCTACGAGCAGTACTTC,CSAGTGVYEQYF
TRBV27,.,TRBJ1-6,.,TGTGCCAGCAGTCCCCTAAATAGAATAGATTCACCCCTCCACTTT,CASSPLNRIDSPLHF
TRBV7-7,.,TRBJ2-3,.,TGTGCTAGCAGCTTTCTTCAGGGAGATACGCAGTATTTT,CASSFLQGDTQYF
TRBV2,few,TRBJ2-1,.,TGTGCCAGCAGTGAACTCCAGCATGAGCAGTTCTTC,CASSELQHEQFF
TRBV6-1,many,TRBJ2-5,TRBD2,TGTGCCAGCAGTGGAACTAGCGGGGGGCGGATGAGAGAGACCCAGTACTTC,CASSGTSGGRMRETQYF
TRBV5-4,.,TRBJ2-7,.,TGTGCCAGCAGCCTGAATGGGGCCGAGCAGTACTTC,CASSLNGAEQYF